This T cell receptor beta chain appears in the sequencing data of a study of radiotherapy plus CTLA-4 blockade in lung cancer. Study in general: Disease control was achieved by over 25% of patients, and objective responses by 18%.

Study results and caveats: Early clonal dynamics of blood T cells, together with interferon-beta, were reported as the best response predictor. Radiotherapy with ipilimumab was followed by blood expansion of tumor-derived clones.

The method was immunoSEQ multiplex PCR; TCRdb's version includes in-frame clones alone and lacks a portion of them. The data show about 98,000 clones, around 83% seen once. This clone was found a few times. Antigen unknown. Germline loops: CDR1 SGHTA, CDR2 FQGNSA. Trimming shortened V by 4 bases and J by 5 bases, and 16 bases separated the two germline ends. The CDR3 contains 15 residues. This receptor was obtained from a human donor with non-small cell lung cancer who had a partial response to radiotherapy plus ipilimumab. The sequenced sample was peripheral blood, obtained from a patient treated with radiotherapy plus ipilimumab. The chain links TRBV7-2 to TRBJ2-3; tentatively, D is TRBD2 (5 bases). In nucleotides, the CDR3 is TGTGCCAGCAGCTCCCTCGGCGGAGGACGAGATACGCAGTATTTT. Translation gives CASSSLGGGRDTQYF. The entire variable domain, with the rest obtained from reference TRBV7-2 and TRBJ2-3, is as follows: GAGVSQSPSNKVTEKGKDVELRCDPISGHTALYWYRQSLGQGLEFLIYFQGNSAPDKSGLPSDRFSAERTGGSVSTLTIQRTQQEDSAVYLCASSSLGGGRDTQYFGPGTRLTVL.